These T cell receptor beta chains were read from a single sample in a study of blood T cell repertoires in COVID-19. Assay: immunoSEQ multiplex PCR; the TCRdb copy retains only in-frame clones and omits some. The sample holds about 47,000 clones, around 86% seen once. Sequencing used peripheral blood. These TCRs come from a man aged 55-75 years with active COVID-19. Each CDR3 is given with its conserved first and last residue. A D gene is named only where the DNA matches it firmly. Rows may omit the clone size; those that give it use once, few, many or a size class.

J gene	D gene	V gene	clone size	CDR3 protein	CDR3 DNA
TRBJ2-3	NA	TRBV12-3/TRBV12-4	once	CASSLVGARQYF	TGTGCCAGCAGTTTAGTGGGGGCTAGGCAGTATTTT
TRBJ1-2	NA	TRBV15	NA	CATSRGGVGNSTF	TGTGCCACCAGCAGAGGGGGCGTGGGGAACTCCACCTTC
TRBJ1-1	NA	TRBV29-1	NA	CSVVYSTEAFF	TGCAGCGTTGTTTATAGCACTGAAGCTTTCTTT
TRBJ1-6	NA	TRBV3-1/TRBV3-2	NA	CASSQDNGIAGYSSYNSPLHF	TGTGCCAGCAGCCAAGATAATGGTATAGCAGGGTATAGCTCCTATAATTCACCCCTCCACTTT
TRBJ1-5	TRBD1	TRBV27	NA	CASSETGGNQPQHF	TGTGCCAGCAGTGAGACAGGGGGCAATCAGCCCCAGCATTTT
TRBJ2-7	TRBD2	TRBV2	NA	CASYRLAPFSYEQYF	TGTGCCTCATACAGACTAGCGCCTTTCTCCTACGAGCAGTACTTC
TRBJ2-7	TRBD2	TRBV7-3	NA	CASSSEAGPYEQYF	TGTGCCAGCAGCTCGGAAGCGGGGCCATACGAGCAGTACTTC
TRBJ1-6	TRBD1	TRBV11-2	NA	CASSRIGQGNSPLHF	TGTGCCAGCAGCCGTATTGGACAGGGTAATTCACCCCTCCACTTT
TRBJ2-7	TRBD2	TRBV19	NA	CASSMRTGTSGGRQYF	TGTGCCAGTAGTATGCGGACCGGGACTAGCGGCGGACGGCAGTACTTC
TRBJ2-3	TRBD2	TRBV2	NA	CASSVGTSGSTDTQYF	TGTGCCAGCAGTGTGGGGACTAGCGGAAGCACAGATACGCAGTATTTT
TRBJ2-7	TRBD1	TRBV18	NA	CASSGDRAGQYF	TGTGCCAGCTCAGGGGACAGAGCCGGGCAGTACTTC
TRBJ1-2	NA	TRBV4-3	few	CASSQDTAAPYGYTF	TGCGCCAGCAGCCAAGATACAGCAGCCCCCTATGGCTACACCTTC
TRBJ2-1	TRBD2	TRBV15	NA	CATDGLANEQFF	TGTGCCACCGACGGACTAGCCAATGAGCAGTTCTTC
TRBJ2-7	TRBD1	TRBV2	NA	CASTLTGQGPYEQYF	TGTGCCAGCACCCTAACCGGACAGGGACCCTACGAGCAGTACTTC
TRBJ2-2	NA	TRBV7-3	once	CASSLTPLPGELFF	TGTGCCAGCAGCTTAACCCCACTCCCCGGGGAGCTGTTTTTT
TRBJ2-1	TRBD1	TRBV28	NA	CASSSGDRGRGDEQFF	TGTGCCAGCAGTTCGGGGGACAGGGGGCGCGGGGATGAGCAGTTCTTC
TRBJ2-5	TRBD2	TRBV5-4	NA	CASSPKTSGETQYF	TGTGCCAGCAGCCCCAAGACTAGCGGCGAGACCCAGTACTTC
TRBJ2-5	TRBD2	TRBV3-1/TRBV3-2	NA	CASSQGGLAGARLETQYF	TGTGCCAGCAGCCAAGGGGGGCTAGCGGGAGCCAGATTGGAGACCCAGTACTTC
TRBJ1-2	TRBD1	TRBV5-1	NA	CASSLWTGGNYGYTF	TGCGCCAGCAGCTTGTGGACAGGGGGTAACTATGGCTACACCTTC
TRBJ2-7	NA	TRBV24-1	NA	CATEGQDYEQYF	TGTGCCACCGAAGGACAAGACTACGAGCAGTACTTC
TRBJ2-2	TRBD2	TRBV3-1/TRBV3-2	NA	CASKNAGGPAGELFF	TGTGCCAGCAAAAATGCGGGAGGGCCAGCCGGGGAGCTGTTTTTT
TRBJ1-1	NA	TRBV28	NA	CATNRRQTMNTEAFF	TGTGCCACCAACCGGAGACAGACAATGAACACTGAAGCTTTCTTT
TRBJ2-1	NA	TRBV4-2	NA	CASSQPTVTTGSYNEQFF	TGTGCCAGCAGCCAACCGACTGTAACGACAGGCTCCTACAATGAGCAGTTCTTC
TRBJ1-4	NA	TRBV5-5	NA	CASSLGPGGEKLFF	TGTGCCAGCAGCTTGGGACCCGGGGGTGAAAAACTGTTTTTT
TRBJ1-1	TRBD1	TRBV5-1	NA	CASSIGTGGETEAFF	TGCGCCAGCAGCATTGGGACAGGGGGAGAGACTGAAGCTTTCTTT
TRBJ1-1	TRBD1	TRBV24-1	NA	CATRRQGFTEAFF	TGTGCCACCAGGAGACAGGGGTTCACTGAAGCTTTCTTT
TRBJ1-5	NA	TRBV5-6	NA	CASSRGTGYSNQPQHF	TGTGCCAGCAGCCGGGGGACGGGTTATAGCAATCAGCCCCAGCATTTT
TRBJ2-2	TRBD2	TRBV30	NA	CAWIAGGLSGELFF	TGTGCCTGGATAGCGGGAGGTTTGAGCGGGGAGCTGTTTTTT
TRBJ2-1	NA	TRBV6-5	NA	CASRRRQANEQFF	TGTGCCAGCAGACGTAGACAGGCCAATGAGCAGTTCTTC
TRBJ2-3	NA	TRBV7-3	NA	CASSLNGVTDTQYF	TGTGCCAGCAGCTTAAACGGAGTCACAGATACGCAGTATTTT
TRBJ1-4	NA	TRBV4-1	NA	CASSHQEKLFF	TGCGCCAGCAGCCACCAAGAAAAACTGTTTTTT
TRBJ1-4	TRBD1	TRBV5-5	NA	CASSWTGGNEKLFF	TGTGCCAGCAGCTGGACAGGGGGGAATGAAAAACTGTTTTTT
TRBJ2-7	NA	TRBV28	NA	CASSLAQTWSSYEQYF	TGTGCCAGCAGTTTAGCGCAGACGTGGAGCTCCTACGAGCAGTACTTC
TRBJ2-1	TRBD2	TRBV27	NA	CASNRGLAGGGYNEQFF	TGTGCCAGCAATAGAGGACTAGCGGGGGGTGGCTACAATGAGCAGTTCTTC
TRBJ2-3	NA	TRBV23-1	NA	CASSQSTQPPGTQYF	TGCGCCAGCAGTCAATCGACTCAGCCACCTGGTACGCAGTATTTT